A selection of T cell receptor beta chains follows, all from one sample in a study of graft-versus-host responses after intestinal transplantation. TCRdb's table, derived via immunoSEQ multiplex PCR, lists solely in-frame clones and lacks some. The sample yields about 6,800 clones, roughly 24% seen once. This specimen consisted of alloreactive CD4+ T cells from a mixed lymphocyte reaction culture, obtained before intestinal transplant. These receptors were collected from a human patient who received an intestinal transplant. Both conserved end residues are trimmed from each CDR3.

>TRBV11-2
ASSLGGTSGSNEQF
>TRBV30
AWSVRWDQPQH
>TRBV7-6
ASSLMFGRLDDTQY
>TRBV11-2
ASSWGTGSVSSTDTQY
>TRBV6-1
ATTRDLSYEQY
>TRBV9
ASSVGGQRIYGYT
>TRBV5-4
ASSFRGGLAGLYEQY
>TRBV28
ASRIRGAREQF
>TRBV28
ASSPSRPGQRSYEQY
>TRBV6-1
ASSEVRNSNQPQH
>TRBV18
ASSPGLGEQF
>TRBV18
ASSPASPSTDTQY
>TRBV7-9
ASSHGTSGWETQY
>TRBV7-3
ASSLIPDREERAQH
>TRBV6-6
ASRIIGNTDTQY
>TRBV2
ASSGDTDTQY
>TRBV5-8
ASSSEGTPYPYEQY
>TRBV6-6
ASSYFPGNYGYT
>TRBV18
ASSSGTTYEQY
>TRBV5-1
ASSLAGTSGGVEF
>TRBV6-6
ASRASGSRNEQY
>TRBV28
ASSLAGAGGRYEQY
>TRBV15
ATSSFGHSYNEQF
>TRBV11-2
ASSLTRGAGELF
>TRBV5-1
ASSLSAGVGPEGDTQY
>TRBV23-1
ASSSQQSRANVLT
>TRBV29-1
SVAGGSGNTIY
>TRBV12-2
ASRLAGSHYGYT